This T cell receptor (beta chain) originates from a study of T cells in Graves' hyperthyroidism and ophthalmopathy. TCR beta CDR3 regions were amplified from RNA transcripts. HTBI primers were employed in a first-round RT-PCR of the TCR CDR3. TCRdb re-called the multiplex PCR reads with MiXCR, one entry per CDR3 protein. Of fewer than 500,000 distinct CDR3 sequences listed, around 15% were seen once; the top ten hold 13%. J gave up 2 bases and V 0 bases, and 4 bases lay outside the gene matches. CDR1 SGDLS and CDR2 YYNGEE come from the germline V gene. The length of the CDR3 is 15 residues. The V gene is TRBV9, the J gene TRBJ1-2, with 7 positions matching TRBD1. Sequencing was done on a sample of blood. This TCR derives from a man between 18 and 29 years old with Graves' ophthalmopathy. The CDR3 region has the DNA TGTGCCAGCAGCGTAGGTGACAGGGCCAACTATGGCTACACCTTC. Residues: CASSVGDRANYGYTF.